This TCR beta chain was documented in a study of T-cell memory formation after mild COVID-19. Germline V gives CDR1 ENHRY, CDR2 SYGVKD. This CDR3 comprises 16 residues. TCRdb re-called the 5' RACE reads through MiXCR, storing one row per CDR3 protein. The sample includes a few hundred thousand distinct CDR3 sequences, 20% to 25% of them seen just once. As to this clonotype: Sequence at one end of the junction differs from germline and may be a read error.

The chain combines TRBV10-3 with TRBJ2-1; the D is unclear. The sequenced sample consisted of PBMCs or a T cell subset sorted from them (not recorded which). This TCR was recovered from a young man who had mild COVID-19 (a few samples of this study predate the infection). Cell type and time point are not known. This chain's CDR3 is CAISDRTVSSYNEKFF. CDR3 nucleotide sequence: TGTGCCATCAGTGATAGGACGGTAAGCTCCTACAATGAGAAGTTCTTC.